The rows below give T cell receptor beta chains drawn from one sample of a study of blood T cells in healthy people across ages. TCRdb used MiXCR to reprocess the 5' RACE reads, holding one entry per CDR3 protein. The table records 1.2 million to 1.5 million distinct CDR3 sequences, 42% of them present only once. Specimen: blood. All receptors derive from a woman under 30 in good health. The CDR3 runs from the conserved cysteine through the conserved F or W. A D gene is named only where the DNA matches it firmly. Part of the rows lack a size; the others show once, few, many or a class for expanded clones.

abundance: .
j_gene: TRBJ2-6
d_gene: .
v_gene: TRBV2
CDR3nt: TGTGCCAGCAACCGACGAGAAGGGTCTGGGGCCAACGTCCTGACTTTC
CDR3aa: CASNRREGSGANVLTF

abundance: .
j_gene: TRBJ1-4
d_gene: .
v_gene: TRBV6-1
CDR3nt: TGTGCCAGCAGTGAAGCGGAGGGTAATGAAAAACTGTTTTTT
CDR3aa: CASSEAEGNEKLFF

abundance: .
j_gene: TRBJ1-2
d_gene: .
v_gene: TRBV7-2
CDR3nt: TGTGCCAGCAGCCCCCTGAGGACAGCTAACTATGGCTACACCTTC
CDR3aa: CASSPLRTANYGYTF

abundance: .
j_gene: TRBJ2-1
d_gene: .
v_gene: TRBV9
CDR3nt: TGTGCCAGCAGCGTAGTGGGAACAAATGAGCAGTTCTTC
CDR3aa: CASSVVGTNEQFF

abundance: .
j_gene: TRBJ2-3
d_gene: .
v_gene: TRBV6-1
CDR3nt: TGTGCCAGCAGTGAAGCGCGACGGCTCGCTGGGGAAGGTACGCAGTATTTT
CDR3aa: CASSEARRLAGEGTQYF

abundance: .
j_gene: TRBJ1-2
d_gene: .
v_gene: TRBV7-9
CDR3nt: TGTGCCAGCAGCTTATCAGGGGCGCGGGGACTATTCGGCTACACCTTC
CDR3aa: CASSLSGARGLFGYTF

abundance: .
j_gene: TRBJ1-1
d_gene: .
v_gene: TRBV28
CDR3nt: TGTGCCAGCAGTGTTCGGGGGATGGACACTGAAGCTTTCTTT
CDR3aa: CASSVRGMDTEAFF

abundance: .
j_gene: TRBJ2-7
d_gene: TRBD2
v_gene: TRBV29-1
CDR3nt: TGCAGCGGTTCAGCGGGGGGGCCTGGCGAGCAGTACTTC
CDR3aa: CSGSAGGPGEQYF

abundance: .
j_gene: TRBJ1-2
d_gene: .
v_gene: TRBV6-6
CDR3nt: TGTGCCAGCTCCGGCTCGGGGGCATATGGCTACACCTTC
CDR3aa: CASSGSGAYGYTF

abundance: few
j_gene: TRBJ2-1
d_gene: .
v_gene: TRBV7-9
CDR3nt: TGTGCCAGCAGCTTAAGCGAAGCTGGGGTCGGGGACAATGAGCAGTTTTTC
CDR3aa: CASSLSEAGVGDNEQFF

abundance: many
j_gene: TRBJ2-4
d_gene: .
v_gene: TRBV10-3
CDR3nt: TGTGCCATCAGTGAGTCAGCGCTAGCCAAAAACATTCAGTACTTC
CDR3aa: CAISESALAKNIQYF

abundance: .
j_gene: TRBJ1-4
d_gene: TRBD1
v_gene: TRBV10-3
CDR3nt: TGTGCCATCAGCCCTGGACAGGTTGCAACTAATGAAAAACTGTTTTTT
CDR3aa: CAISPGQVATNEKLFF

abundance: many
j_gene: TRBJ1-2
d_gene: .
v_gene: TRBV29-1
CDR3nt: TGCAGCGTTGAAGGGTTCGGCTATGGCTACACCTTC
CDR3aa: CSVEGFGYGYTF

abundance: .
j_gene: TRBJ2-7
d_gene: .
v_gene: TRBV7-9
CDR3nt: TGTGCCAGCAGCTTAGAATGGACAGACAATGAGCAGTACTTC
CDR3aa: CASSLEWTDNEQYF

abundance: few
j_gene: TRBJ2-1
d_gene: .
v_gene: TRBV20-1
CDR3nt: TGCAGTGCTAGAGATCAGGGGGGGCCGGTTGAGCAGTTCTTC
CDR3aa: CSARDQGGPVEQFF

abundance: .
j_gene: TRBJ2-1
d_gene: .
v_gene: TRBV2
CDR3nt: TGTGCCAGCAGGCTGAGGGTAGGTTCCTACAATGAGCAGTTCTTC
CDR3aa: CASRLRVGSYNEQFF

abundance: few
j_gene: TRBJ2-2
d_gene: TRBD1
v_gene: TRBV7-2
CDR3nt: TGTGCCAGCAGCTTACGAGGGGGCGCTGGCGGGGAGCTGTTTTTT
CDR3aa: CASSLRGGAGGELFF

abundance: .
j_gene: TRBJ2-7
d_gene: .
v_gene: TRBV4-1
CDR3nt: TGCGCCAGCAGCCAAGTTAGTAAACCAACCTACGAGCAGTACTTC
CDR3aa: CASSQVSKPTYEQYF

abundance: .
j_gene: TRBJ1-1
d_gene: .
v_gene: TRBV6-5
CDR3nt: TGTGCCAGCAGTTACGGTCAATCCCCGGAGGGAGGGCTGAACACTGAAGCTTTCTTT
CDR3aa: CASSYGQSPEGGLNTEAFF

abundance: many
j_gene: TRBJ2-7
d_gene: .
v_gene: TRBV29-1
CDR3nt: TGCAGCGTTGTGACAGGTGAATCTGGCGAGCAGTACTTC
CDR3aa: CSVVTGESGEQYF

abundance: .
j_gene: TRBJ2-5
d_gene: TRBD2
v_gene: TRBV20-1
CDR3nt: TGCAGTGCTAGAGCAAGGACTAGCGGGGAGACAGAGACCCAGTACTTC
CDR3aa: CSARARTSGETETQYF

abundance: few
j_gene: TRBJ1-1
d_gene: .
v_gene: TRBV7-6
CDR3nt: TGTGCCAGCAGCTTAGGCCTGGAGACTGAAGCTTTCTTT
CDR3aa: CASSLGLETEAFF

abundance: .
j_gene: TRBJ1-1
d_gene: .
v_gene: TRBV27
CDR3nt: TGTGCCAGCAGTTTAACCAGAGGGTACACTGAAGCTTTCTTT
CDR3aa: CASSLTRGYTEAFF

abundance: .
j_gene: TRBJ2-1
d_gene: .
v_gene: TRBV5-1
CDR3nt: TGCGCCAGCAGCTTTGAAGGGCACTACAATGAGCAGTTCTTC
CDR3aa: CASSFEGHYNEQFF

abundance: .
j_gene: TRBJ1-1
d_gene: .
v_gene: TRBV12-3/TRBV12-4
CDR3nt: TGTGCCAGCAGTTTGGGGAATGGTCAGGGAGCTTTCTTT
CDR3aa: CASSLGNGQGAFF